This is a list of T cell receptor beta chains from one sample in a study of CD8 T cells in Susac syndrome. TCRdb re-derived calls from the immunoSEQ multiplex PCR reads in MiXCR, one entry per CDR3 protein. The sample lists some 130,000 distinct CDR3 sequences, around nine tenths occurring once. The sequenced sample was CD8+ T cells from PBMCs. The receptors shown here come from a human donor with multiple sclerosis. The conserved cysteine and the conserved F or W are not part of the CDR3 here. Each record gives: D gene, V gene, J gene, CDR3 protein. A D gene is named only where the DNA matches it firmly.

D gene: .
V gene: TRBV6-5
J gene: TRBJ1-4
CDR3 protein: ASSATAFNEKLF

D gene: .
V gene: TRBV29-1
J gene: TRBJ1-1
CDR3 protein: SEMVNTEAF

D gene: .
V gene: TRBV27
J gene: TRBJ1-1
CDR3 protein: ASSPLGHRRNTEAF

D gene: .
V gene: TRBV7-9
J gene: TRBJ2-1
CDR3 protein: ASSIHPDPEQF

D gene: TRBD1
V gene: TRBV6-6
J gene: TRBJ2-2
CDR3 protein: ASSSSQGARGELF

D gene: .
V gene: TRBV7-9
J gene: TRBJ1-4
CDR3 protein: ASSSPLGGRREKLF

D gene: .
V gene: TRBV29-1
J gene: TRBJ1-1
CDR3 protein: SVDNREMNTEAF

D gene: .
V gene: TRBV2
J gene: TRBJ2-7
CDR3 protein: ASNPRGEVAYEQY

D gene: .
V gene: TRBV6-2/TRBV6-3
J gene: TRBJ1-1
CDR3 protein: ASSYSLGMNTEAF

D gene: .
V gene: TRBV9
J gene: TRBJ2-1
CDR3 protein: ASSVVWDAYNEQF

D gene: TRBD1
V gene: TRBV6-6
J gene: TRBJ2-1
CDR3 protein: ASSLGQVSYNEQF

D gene: TRBD1
V gene: TRBV5-6
J gene: TRBJ1-2
CDR3 protein: ASSLGGGGGRIYGYT

D gene: .
V gene: TRBV4-3
J gene: TRBJ1-1
CDR3 protein: ASSQDRQSNTEAF

D gene: .
V gene: TRBV9
J gene: TRBJ2-1
CDR3 protein: ASSVMRTAENEQF

D gene: .
V gene: TRBV27
J gene: TRBJ1-3
CDR3 protein: ASSLDVGNTIY

D gene: .
V gene: TRBV30
J gene: TRBJ2-2
CDR3 protein: AWLEGLIGELF

D gene: TRBD1
V gene: TRBV7-9
J gene: TRBJ1-1
CDR3 protein: ASGQGSHTEAF

D gene: TRBD1
V gene: TRBV4-1
J gene: TRBJ2-5
CDR3 protein: ASSFGQGFPRLQETQY

D gene: .
V gene: TRBV6-6
J gene: TRBJ1-4
CDR3 protein: ASSYLNEKLF

D gene: .
V gene: TRBV6-2/TRBV6-3
J gene: TRBJ1-1
CDR3 protein: ASRGAYTNTEAF

D gene: .
V gene: TRBV4-3
J gene: TRBJ2-7
CDR3 protein: ASSQDGGVYEQY

D gene: TRBD2
V gene: TRBV13
J gene: TRBJ2-1
CDR3 protein: ASSPFTSGRNHEQF

D gene: .
V gene: TRBV30
J gene: TRBJ2-5
CDR3 protein: ACKPGVTLGGETQY

D gene: .
V gene: TRBV4-2
J gene: TRBJ1-1
CDR3 protein: ASSQAGRMPKNTEAF

D gene: .
V gene: TRBV30
J gene: TRBJ2-5
CDR3 protein: AWSDLEETQY

D gene: .
V gene: TRBV29-1
J gene: TRBJ1-1
CDR3 protein: SVDVNTEAF

D gene: TRBD1
V gene: TRBV20-1
J gene: TRBJ1-2
CDR3 protein: SARQGDDGYT

D gene: .
V gene: TRBV2
J gene: TRBJ1-2
CDR3 protein: ASVNYGYT

D gene: TRBD2
V gene: TRBV28
J gene: TRBJ2-3
CDR3 protein: ASRLTSGLTDTQY

D gene: .
V gene: TRBV24-1
J gene: TRBJ2-1
CDR3 protein: ATSDLLGNEQF

D gene: TRBD1
V gene: TRBV29-1
J gene: TRBJ1-2
CDR3 protein: SVTFGTGLPGYT

D gene: TRBD2
V gene: TRBV27
J gene: TRBJ2-1
CDR3 protein: ASSQSSGSRNEQF

D gene: .
V gene: TRBV12-3/TRBV12-4
J gene: TRBJ2-7
CDR3 protein: ASSSSGNTYEQY

D gene: .
V gene: TRBV12-3/TRBV12-4
J gene: TRBJ1-1
CDR3 protein: ASSFSLAGNTEAF

D gene: .
V gene: TRBV6-6
J gene: TRBJ2-7
CDR3 protein: ASSYSGRPYEQY

D gene: .
V gene: TRBV29-1
J gene: TRBJ2-5
CDR3 protein: SVPPEGETQY

D gene: .
V gene: TRBV28
J gene: TRBJ2-7
CDR3 protein: ASSLSVHAVYEQY